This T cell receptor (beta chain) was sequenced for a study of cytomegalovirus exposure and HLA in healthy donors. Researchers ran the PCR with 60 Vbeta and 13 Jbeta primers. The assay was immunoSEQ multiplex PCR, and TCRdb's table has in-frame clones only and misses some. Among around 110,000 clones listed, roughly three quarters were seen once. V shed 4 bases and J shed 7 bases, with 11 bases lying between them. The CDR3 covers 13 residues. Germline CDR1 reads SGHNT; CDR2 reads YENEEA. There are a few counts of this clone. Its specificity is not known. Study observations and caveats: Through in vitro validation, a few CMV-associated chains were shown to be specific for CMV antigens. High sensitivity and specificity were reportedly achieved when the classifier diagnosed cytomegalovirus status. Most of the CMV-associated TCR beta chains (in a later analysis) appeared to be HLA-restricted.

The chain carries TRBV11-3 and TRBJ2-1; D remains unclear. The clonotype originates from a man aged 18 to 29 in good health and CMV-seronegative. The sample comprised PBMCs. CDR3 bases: TGTGCCAGCAGCTCCCCTGCCCAGAATGAGCAGTTCTTC. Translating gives CASSSPAQNEQFF.